The 19 T cell receptor beta chains given below trace back to one sample, sequenced in a study of blood T cell repertoires in COVID-19. Profiled with immunoSEQ multiplex PCR; TCRdb holds only in-frame clones, not every one. The sample lists about 40,000 clones; about four fifths were seen once. The sequencing input was peripheral blood. The receptors stem from a woman aged 55 to 70 with acute or convalescent COVID-19.

The chain carries TRBV7-3 and TRBJ2-1, with TRBD2 identical over 7 bases. There are 17 residues in the CDR3. The V gene's germline CDR1 is SGHTA and CDR2 FQGTGA. Germline trimming cut 2 bases from V and 0 bases from J; bases unmatched to any gene: 7. The CDR3 spells CASSLGDGGGSYNEQFF. In DNA form, the CDR3 reads TGTGCCAGCAGCTTAGGAGATGGCGGGGGCTCCTACAATGAGCAGTTCTTC.

The chain combines TRBV14 with TRBJ2-1; D is unclear. The CDR3 covers 12 residues. With 3 bases removed from V and 4 bases from J, the gap between germline ends came to 4 bases. CDR1 is SGHDN and CDR2 is FVKESK in the germline V gene. The CDR3 nucleotides read TGTGCCAGCAGCCAGAGTTACAATGAGCAGTTCTTC. Its translation: CASSQSYNEQFF.

CDR3 coding DNA: TGTGCCAGCTCCATAATAGGGACAGGGCGTCTTGGTTTGTACGAGCAGTACTTC. This encodes CASSIIGTGRLGLYEQYF. The chain is built from TRBV28 and TRBJ2-7; TRBD1 matches at 9 bases. The CDR3 sequence is 18 residues long. CDR1 is MDHEN, CDR2 SYDVKM, per germline. V gave up 8 bases and J gave up 4 bases; unmatched junction bases: 21.

The rearrangement uses TRBV28 and TRBJ2-7; 8 bases are a match to TRBD1. This CDR3 spans 15 amino acids. CDR1 is MDHEN, CDR2 SYDVKM, per germline. Germline trimming cut 5 bases from V and 5 bases from J; bases unmatched to any gene: 11. CDR3 sequence: CASSPKGQGANEQYF. The DNA for the CDR3 is TGTGCCAGCAGTCCCAAGGGCCAGGGGGCCAACGAGCAGTACTTC.

V gene TRBV5-6 combines with J gene TRBJ2-4, with D tentatively TRBD2 (5 bases). Between the trimmed V and J ends, which lost 0 bases and 7 bases, there was a span of 8 bases. Germline V gene data show CDR1 as SGHDT and CDR2 as YYEEEE. The CDR3 runs to 13 residues. CDR3 sequence: CASSLAGVNIQYF. The CDR3 coding sequence is TGTGCCAGCAGCTTGGCCGGGGTGAACATTCAGTACTTC.

The CDR3 loop reads CASRTQSSYNEQFF. CDR3 sequence (DNA): TGCGCCAGCAGAACTCAAAGCTCCTACAATGAGCAGTTCTTC. The chain combines TRBV5-1 with TRBJ2-1; D is unresolved. The germline CDR1 and CDR2 sequences are SGHRS and YFSETQ. The length of the CDR3 is 14 residues. Trimming removed 5 bases at V and 0 bases at J, with 9 bases between. Full variable domain (outside the CDR3, taken from reference TRBV5-1 and TRBJ2-1): KAGVTQTPRYLIKTRGQQVTLSCSPISGHRSVSWYQQTPGQGLQFLFEYFSETQRNKGNFPGRFSGRQFSNSRSEMNVSTLELGDSALYLCASRTQSSYNEQFFGPGTRLTVL.

The rearrangement uses TRBV4-2 and TRBJ1-2; D uncertain. Trimming cost V 1 base and J 0 bases, with 6 bases left between them. CDR3 size: 14 residues. The germline V gene has CDR1 LGHNA and CDR2 YNFKEQ. CDR3 coding DNA: TGTGCCAGCAGCCAAGTGGAGTCTAACTATGGCTACACCTTC. Its translation is CASSQVESNYGYTF.

The chain recombines TRBV20-1 with TRBJ1-1, with a weak D call TRBD1 (5 bases). V lost 4 bases and J 5 bases, leaving 8 bases between the germline ends. The germline gives CDR1 DFQATT, CDR2 SNEGSKA (reference sequence). The length of the CDR3 is 11 residues. The CDR3 DNA sequence: TGCAGTGCTACACGACAGACTGAAGCTTTCTTT. This encodes CSATRQTEAFF.

The CDR3 coding sequence is TGTGCCTGGGGGACAGGGCTGAACACTGAAGCTTTCTTT. Its protein product is CAWGTGLNTEAFF. The V call is TRBV30, the J call TRBJ1-1; 9 bases map to TRBD1. The CDR3 is 13 residues long. Germline V lookup: CDR1 GTSNPN, CDR2 SVGIG (reference sequence). V was pared by 5 bases and J by 0 bases, with 1 base of the junction left unmatched.

The rearrangement uses TRBV11-2 and TRBJ2-7; perhaps TRBD1 as D (5 bases). Trimming removed 1 base from V and 5 bases from J, with 18 bases in between. The CDR3 has 16 residues. Germline V gene data show CDR1 as SGHAT and CDR2 as FQNNGV. The CDR3 sequence is CASSLVSAGPGHEQYF. CDR3 nucleotides: TGTGCCAGCAGCTTAGTTTCCGCAGGGCCAGGGCACGAGCAGTACTTC.

This clone was seen a few times. The genes are TRBV23-1 and TRBJ1-4; 10 bases fit TRBD1. TRBV23-1 is an ORF for which the function is uncertain. This CDR3 is 18 amino acids long. After removal of 4 bases from V and 7 bases from J, the junction contained 15 bases not matched to a gene. DNA for the CDR3: TGCGCCAGCAGTCCGGGACAGGGGCTGAGTAGCAGAAGTGAAAAACTGTTTTTT. Translated: CASSPGQGLSSRSEKLFF.

The chain couples TRBV11-3 to TRBJ1-3; the D gene is possibly TRBD1 (6 bases). The germline V and J ends were trimmed by 2 bases and 0 bases, with 8 bases remaining between them. Per germline, CDR1 SGHNT and CDR2 YENEEA. The CDR3 contains 15 residues. CDR3 region: CASSLSDSSGNTIYF. The CDR3 DNA follows: TGTGCCAGCAGCTTATCGGACAGCTCTGGAAACACCATATATTTT.

The V gene is TRBV6-5, the J gene TRBJ1-1; 7 bases line up with TRBD1. V shed 6 bases, J shed 3 bases, and the junction held 7 bases outside the gene matches. CDR1 is MNHEY and CDR2 is SVGAGI in the germline V gene. This CDR3 is built from 14 residues. CDR3 sequence reads: CASRIRTGYTEAFF. The CDR3 DNA sequence: TGTGCCAGCAGGATAAGGACAGGTTACACTGAAGCTTTCTTT.

This clone was seen only a few times. The chain carries TRBV5-4 and TRBJ1-2, with D possibly matching TRBD1 (5 bases). The V gene lost 0 bases and the J gene lost 2 bases, with 14 bases spanning the gap. The CDR3 spans 16 residues. The germline CDR1 and CDR2 sequences are SGHNT and YYREEE (reference sequence). The CDR3 nucleotides are TGTGCCAGCAGCTTGGGGCAGGGAATCACCAACTATGGCTACACCTTC. This encodes CASSLGQGITNYGYTF. Together with reference TRBV5-4 and TRBJ1-2, the CDR3 gives the full variable domain: ETGVTQSPTHLIKTRGQQVTLRCSSQSGHNTVSWYQQALGQGPQFIFQYYREEENGRGNFPPRFSGLQFPNYSSELNVNALELDDSALYLCASSLGQGITNYGYTFGSGTRLTVV.

In its sample, this clone was seen once. The sample has other DNA sequences that encode this CDR3 too. This chain uses TRBV2 with TRBJ1-5; TRBD1 might be the D (5 bases). Germline V CDR1 and CDR2: SNHLY, FYNNEI. V lost 2 bases to trimming and J lost 0 bases, with 8 bases between them. The CDR3 extends over 15 amino acids. The CDR3 nucleotides read TGTGCCAGCAGTGAAATTAGGGGTAGCAATCAGCCCCAGCATTTT. Protein: CASSEIRGSNQPQHF.

This sequence joins TRBV11-2 and TRBJ1-1; the D is unclear. The CDR3 totals 14 residues. The V end lost 6 bases, the J end lost 5 bases, and 16 bases lay between the germline ends. Germline V CDR1 and CDR2: SGHAT, FQNNGV. CDR3 region: CASRMTRGRTEAFF. DNA of the CDR3: TGTGCCAGCAGGATGACCCGAGGAAGAACTGAAGCTTTCTTT.

This sequence joins TRBV9 and TRBJ2-7; no clear D. The CDR3 covers 15 residues. Trimming took 2 bases from V and 0 from J, leaving 12 bases between them. The germline CDR1 and CDR2 sequences are SGDLS and YYNGEE. The CDR3 spells CASSVRPGASYEQYF. CDR3 DNA sequence: TGTGCCAGCAGCGTCCGGCCAGGCGCCTCCTACGAGCAGTACTTC.

The chain uses TRBV13 and TRBJ1-6; D gene uncertain. CDR1 and CDR2 (germline): PRHDT, FYEKMQ (reference sequence). This CDR3 region has 14 residues. V lost 4 bases and J lost 8, with 12 bases in between. This CDR3 reads CASSSWETYSPLHF. In nucleotides, the CDR3 is TGTGCCAGCAGCTCCTGGGAGACCTATTCACCCCTCCACTTT.

The chain recombines TRBV7-2 with TRBJ2-5, with D possibly matching TRBD1 (5 bases). The V gene's germline CDR1 is SGHTA and CDR2 FQGNSA. Trimming pared 6 bases from V and 2 bases from J, leaving 13 bases between. This CDR3 spans 14 amino acids. The CDR3 DNA reads TGTGCCAGCAGAAGGGGCGCAGGGCAAGAGACCCAGTACTTC. Protein: CASRRGAGQETQYF.